The rows below give T cell receptor beta chains drawn from one sample of a study of CD8+ T cells in alopecia areata. The assay was immunoSEQ multiplex PCR, and TCRdb's table has in-frame clones only and misses some. The sample has some 150,000 clones; around 86% are singletons. The sequenced sample was CD8+ T cells sorted from blood, obtained at week 4, from a patient treated with tofacitinib. Every receptor here comes from a human donor with alopecia areata. CDR3s include the opening cysteine and the closing phenylalanine or tryptophan. D genes are given only for firm matches. Expanded clones get a size class; other rows say once, few or many, or leave the size out.

-,TRBV30,TRBJ2-1,-,CAWGLGNEQFF,TGTGCCTGGGGGCTCGGCAATGAGCAGTTCTTC
-,TRBV19,TRBJ2-1,few,CASSPGGDYNEQFF,TGTGCCAGCAGCCCTGGGGGTGACTACAATGAGCAGTTCTTC
TRBD2,TRBV30,TRBJ2-7,-,CAWSVNLAPFLADSYEQYF,TGTGCCTGGAGTGTAAATCTCGCGCCCTTCCTAGCGGACTCTTACGAGCAGTACTTC
-,TRBV25-1,TRBJ2-2,-,CASSASNTGELFF,TGTGCCAGCAGCGCATCGAACACCGGGGAGCTGTTTTTT
TRBD2,TRBV6-5,TRBJ2-7,-,CASSGTNLGEQYF,TGTGCCAGCAGCGGGACTAACCTTGGAGAGCAGTACTTC
TRBD1,TRBV29-1,TRBJ2-7,-,CSVEEGTGSYEQYF,TGCAGCGTTGAGGAGGGGACAGGTTCCTACGAGCAGTACTTC
TRBD1,TRBV29-1,TRBJ2-7,-,CSAGTGVTYEQYF,TGCAGCGCCGGGACAGGGGTCACCTACGAGCAGTACTTC
-,TRBV29-1,TRBJ2-2,-,CSVEFRLGELFF,TGCAGCGTTGAATTTCGCCTGGGGGAGCTGTTTTTT
TRBD1,TRBV27,TRBJ1-5,-,CASTDGQGGAQHF,TGTGCCAGCACCGACGGACAGGGTGGGGCCCAGCATTTT
TRBD1,TRBV10-3,TRBJ2-7,-,CAISDTDRGLYF,TGTGCCATCAGTGATACGGACAGGGGGTTGTACTTC
TRBD1,TRBV29-1,TRBJ1-2,-,CSAQGGNYGYTF,TGCAGCGCCCAGGGGGGAAACTATGGCTACACCTTC
TRBD1,TRBV29-1,TRBJ2-7,-,CSVTETWDRGTYEQYF,TGCAGCGTTACCGAAACTTGGGACAGGGGAACCTACGAGCAGTACTTC
-,TRBV5-4,TRBJ2-5,-,CASSSRDLTVAQYF,TGTGCCAGCAGCTCGCGGGATTTAACGGTTGCCCAGTACTTC
-,TRBV7-9,TRBJ2-7,-,CASSLGGAPDEQYF,TGTGCCAGCAGCTTAGGTGGGGCACCCGACGAGCAGTACTTC
-,TRBV4-1,TRBJ2-1,-,CASSHASNEQFF,TGCGCCAGCAGCCATGCTAGCAATGAGCAGTTCTTC
TRBD1,TRBV5-4,TRBJ2-1,-,CASTPGQGWNEQFF,TGTGCCAGCACCCCGGGACAGGGGTGGAATGAGCAGTTCTTC
TRBD1,TRBV2,TRBJ2-3,once,CASSADRVSTDTQYF,TGTGCCAGCAGTGCGGACAGGGTGAGCACAGATACGCAGTATTTT
-,TRBV27,TRBJ2-1,-,CASSLGTGNNEQFF,TGTGCCAGCAGTCTCGGGACGGGGAACAATGAGCAGTTCTTC
TRBD1,TRBV11-2,TRBJ2-7,-,CASSSTGTGNYEQYF,TGTGCCAGCAGCTCAACCGGGACAGGGAACTACGAGCAGTACTTC
TRBD1,TRBV29-1,TRBJ2-7,-,CSVEDRTGVHYEQYF,TGCAGCGTTGAAGATAGGACAGGGGTCCACTACGAGCAGTACTTC
-,TRBV5-6,TRBJ1-2,-,CASSLALTASIYGYTF,TGTGCCAGCAGCTTGGCCCTGACGGCATCTATTTATGGCTACACCTTC
-,TRBV9,TRBJ2-5,-,CASSPGLLQETQYF,TGTGCCAGCAGCCCCGGACTACTTCAAGAGACCCAGTACTTC
-,TRBV5-6,TRBJ2-7,-,CASSSPISYEQYF,TGTGCCAGCAGCTCCCCAATCTCCTACGAGCAGTACTTC
TRBD2,TRBV27,TRBJ2-3,-,CASRPGLAGVSTDTQYF,TGTGCCAGCAGACCGGGACTAGCGGGAGTGAGCACAGATACGCAGTATTTT
-,TRBV7-6,TRBJ2-3,-,CASSLGSLPTDTQYF,TGTGCCAGCAGCTTAGGATCCCTCCCCACAGATACGCAGTATTTT
-,TRBV7-3,TRBJ2-3,-,CASSLTGASTDTQYF,TGTGCCAGCAGCTTAACAGGCGCAAGCACAGATACGCAGTATTTT
TRBD2,TRBV7-7,TRBJ2-1,-,CASSQGQRGYNEQFF,TGTGCCAGCAGCCAGGGCCAGCGGGGCTACAATGAGCAGTTCTTC
-,TRBV29-1,TRBJ2-2,-,CSVETGNTGELFF,TGCAGCGTAGAGACAGGGAACACCGGGGAGCTGTTTTTT
-,TRBV30,TRBJ2-1,-,CASDGGSEQFF,TGTGCCTCCGACGGGGGAAGTGAGCAGTTCTTC
-,TRBV18,TRBJ2-7,-,CASSPAGIIYEQYF,TGTGCCAGCTCACCAGCAGGGATAATATACGAGCAGTACTTC
-,TRBV9,TRBJ1-2,-,CASLRESYGYTF,TGTGCCAGCCTCAGGGAATCGTATGGCTACACCTTC
-,TRBV29-1,TRBJ2-7,-,CSVEGQGESYEQYF,TGCAGCGTTGAAGGGCAGGGAGAGTCCTACGAGCAGTACTTC
-,TRBV5-6,TRBJ1-5,-,CASSRTGDQPQHF,TGTGCCAGCAGCAGAACAGGAGACCAGCCCCAGCATTTT
-,TRBV29-1,TRBJ1-2,few,CSVEDSLTGYTF,TGCAGCGTTGAAGACAGTCTGACCGGCTACACCTTC
TRBD2,TRBV7-3,TRBJ2-1,-,CASSPGLAGSLDEQFF,TGTGCCAGCAGCCCCGGACTAGCGGGATCGCTTGATGAGCAGTTCTTC
TRBD1,TRBV27,TRBJ2-2,-,CASSLGVGTGLPGELFF,TGTGCCAGCAGTTTAGGAGTAGGGACAGGGCTACCCGGGGAGCTGTTTTTT
-,TRBV2,TRBJ2-1,once,CASSISETEVYNEQFF,TGTGCCAGCAGTATATCGGAGACAGAGGTATACAATGAGCAGTTCTTC
TRBD1,TRBV2,TRBJ2-7,-,CASSRSQQGAFSYEQYF,TGTGCCAGCAGCCGCTCCCAACAGGGGGCCTTCTCCTACGAGCAGTACTTC
-,TRBV27,TRBJ2-7,-,CASSAGLIYEQYF,TGTGCCAGCAGCGCTGGACTGATCTACGAGCAGTACTTC
-,TRBV5-1,TRBJ2-7,-,CASSFGGIRSYEQYF,TGCGCCAGCAGCTTTGGTGGGATCCGTTCCTACGAGCAGTACTTC
-,TRBV29-1,TRBJ1-2,-,CSVESREGYTF,TGCAGCGTTGAGTCCAGGGAGGGCTACACCTTC
-,TRBV27,TRBJ2-7,-,CASSLTAAYEQYF,TGTGCCAGCAGTTTAACAGCAGCCTACGAGCAGTACTTC
-,TRBV30,TRBJ1-1,-,CAWDGRSDTEAFF,TGTGCCTGGGACGGACGGTCGGACACTGAAGCTTTCTTT
-,TRBV7-3,TRBJ2-2,-,CASSLPGGYTGELFF,TGTGCCAGCAGCTTACCAGGGGGGTACACCGGGGAGCTGTTTTTT
TRBD1,TRBV13,TRBJ1-1,-,CASSATGGASNTEAFF,TGTGCCAGCAGCGCGACAGGGGGAGCATCGAACACTGAAGCTTTCTTT
-,TRBV7-9,TRBJ2-7,-,CASSRGVTYEQYF,TGTGCCAGCAGCCGAGGGGTCACCTACGAGCAGTACTTC
TRBD2,TRBV29-1,TRBJ2-3,-,CSVEDPTSGSDTQYF,TGCAGCGTTGAAGACCCAACTAGCGGCTCAGATACGCAGTATTTT
-,TRBV5-4,TRBJ2-1,-,CASSLVGGAGYNEQFF,TGTGCCAGCAGCTTGGTCGGGGGCGCGGGGTACAATGAGCAGTTCTTC
TRBD1,TRBV19,TRBJ1-2,-,CASSIRQGVNYGYTF,TGTGCCAGTAGTATCCGACAGGGAGTCAACTATGGCTACACCTTC